These T cell receptor beta chains were read from a single sample in a study of blood T cell repertoires in COVID-19. This table comes from immunoSEQ multiplex PCR, and its TCRdb copy is limited to in-frame clones, with some not included. The data contain 200,000 to 300,000 clones, around 88% of them singletons. Input material: peripheral blood. The receptors come from a woman aged 25 to 39 with COVID-19, enrolled during active disease. Each CDR3 is given with its conserved first and last residue. Fields, in order: D gene, J gene, clone size, V gene, CDR3 DNA, CDR3 protein. D genes are given only for firm matches. Part of the rows lack a size; the others show once, few, many or a class for expanded clones.

TRBD2,TRBJ2-1,-,TRBV11-3,TGTGCCAGCAGCCCTACGTCAGTGATCAGCCGGGACTACCCCAATGAGCAGTTCTTC,CASSPTSVISRDYPNEQFF
TRBD2,TRBJ2-1,-,TRBV4-1,TGCGCCAGCAGCGAATACCCTAGCGGGGGCCCCTACAATGAGCAGTTCTTC,CASSEYPSGGPYNEQFF
TRBD2,TRBJ2-3,once,TRBV6-2/TRBV6-3,TGTGCCAGCAGTACCCCAGCGGGAGTCGGCACAGATACGCAGTATTTT,CASSTPAGVGTDTQYF
-,TRBJ1-2,-,TRBV21-1,TGTGCCAGCGGGGCCCCTTCCCTCTATGGCTACACCTTC,CASGAPSLYGYTF
TRBD2,TRBJ2-3,-,TRBV4-2,TGTGCCAGCAGCCAAGAGACTAGCGGGGGAGGTGGTACGCAGTATTTT,CASSQETSGGGGTQYF
-,TRBJ1-1,-,TRBV11-2,TGTGCCAGCAGCTTAGGCGCAGGGTGGACTGAAGCTTTCTTT,CASSLGAGWTEAFF
-,TRBJ1-2,few,TRBV12-3/TRBV12-4,TGTGCCAGCACTTTACAGGTGGATGGCTACACCTTC,CASTLQVDGYTF
-,TRBJ1-5,-,TRBV6-2/TRBV6-3,TGTGCCAGCAGTAACGGAGAAAATCAGCCCCAGCATTTT,CASSNGENQPQHF
-,TRBJ2-2,-,TRBV7-2,TGTGCCAGCAGCTCTCAGGGATGGGGTACCGGGGAGCTGTTTTTT,CASSSQGWGTGELFF
TRBD1,TRBJ1-6,-,TRBV18,TGTGCCAGCTCATCAGATTGGACAGGGGGAAAGTCACCCCTCCACTTT,CASSSDWTGGKSPLHF
TRBD2,TRBJ2-3,-,TRBV19,TGTGCCAGTAGCTTGGGGGGAGCGGGACCCGCAGATACGCAGTATTTT,CASSLGGAGPADTQYF
TRBD2,TRBJ2-2,-,TRBV19,TGTGCCAGTAGTATAGAAACCGGTAGCGGGAGGGCCGGTACCGGGGAGCTGTTTTTT,CASSIETGSGRAGTGELFF
-,TRBJ2-2,few,TRBV27,TGTGCCAGCAGTTTCTCCCCCACCGGGGAGCTGTTTTTT,CASSFSPTGELFF
TRBD2,TRBJ2-1,-,TRBV5-1,TGCGCCAGCAGCATGAGCGGGAGTGTCTCCTACAATGAGCAGTTCTTC,CASSMSGSVSYNEQFF
TRBD1,TRBJ2-1,-,TRBV18,TGTGCCAGCTCACCCCAGGACAGGGTCGATGAGCAGTTCTTC,CASSPQDRVDEQFF
TRBD1,TRBJ2-7,-,TRBV10-3,TGTGCCATCAGCCCGACAGGGTCTGAGCAGTACTTC,CAISPTGSEQYF
-,TRBJ2-1,-,TRBV11-3,TGTGCCAGCAGCTTAGCGGGGGTAAACAATGAGCAGTTCTTC,CASSLAGVNNEQFF
TRBD1,TRBJ1-4,-,TRBV5-4,TGTGCCAGCAGCTTGGCGGGAACAGGGGCGCTTAATGAAAAACTGTTTTTT,CASSLAGTGALNEKLFF
TRBD2,TRBJ2-1,-,TRBV29-1,TGCAGCGTTGAAGGGGTTGGCGGGGGGCCTAAGTTCTTC,CSVEGVGGGPKFF
-,TRBJ1-5,-,TRBV7-2,TGTGCCAGCAGCTTAGACTATAGCAATCAGCCCCAGCATTTT,CASSLDYSNQPQHF
-,TRBJ1-2,-,TRBV12-3/TRBV12-4,TGTGCCAGCAGTTTAGTCGGGGGGTCTGGCTACACCTTC,CASSLVGGSGYTF
TRBD1,TRBJ2-7,-,TRBV6-2/TRBV6-3,TGTGCCAGCAGGTACCGGGACAGGGCCCTCTACGAGCAGTACTTC,CASRYRDRALYEQYF